A single TCR beta chain is shown here with its context. What it recognizes is unknown. The protocol was immunoSEQ multiplex PCR, while the TCRdb copy is restricted to in-frame clones and leaves out a portion. This table has tens of thousands of clones, about 80% appearing once. If patients had autoimmune disease history or systemic immunosuppression, they were excluded. CDR3 length: 14 residues. The V end was cut by 8 bases, the J end by 2 bases, with 15 bases between. Per the germline V gene, CDR1 is MNHEY and CDR2 is SVGAGI. This sample was taken from a study of OX40 agonist ivuxolimab in advanced cancers. Study results and limitations: Among expanded peripheral T cells, antigen specificity went undetermined. Doses of 0.1 to 3.0 mg/kg were accompanied by clonal expansion of CD4+ and CD8+ blood T cells by week 6.

This TCR came from an adult with an advanced solid tumor such as melanoma, head and neck, liver or kidney cancer. The chain carries TRBV6-5 and TRBJ1-1, with D possibly TRBD1 on 6 matching bases. Sequenced material: CD4+ or CD8+ T cells sorted from blood, taken in a trial of the OX40 agonist ivuxolimab. CDR3 loop: CASRPQGSNTEAFF. The CDR3 DNA reads TGTGCCAGCCGACCTCAGGGGTCTAACACTGAAGCTTTCTTT.